Detailed here is one T cell receptor (beta chain). What it binds is unknown. V trimming: 5 bases; J trimming: 7 bases; junction bases outside the gene matches: 14. This CDR3 region has 15 residues. Germline CDR1 MDHEN, CDR2 SYDVKM. The data originate from a study of prognosis after radiotherapy for stage I lung cancer. Findings and limits, study-wide: Once stereotactic body radiation therapy had been given, unique TCR clone counts fell, with a median of 10,088 versus 6,861.

Genomic DNA yielded TCR beta CDR3, amplified by two-round multiplex PCR. Round-one PCR had primers specific to each TRBV and TRBJ gene. A single record per CDR3 protein comes from TCRdb applying MiXCR to the multiplex PCR reads. The profile shows approximately 30,000 distinct CDR3 sequences, approximately 30% of them singletons. This sample comprised PBMCs, obtained before or after stereotactic body radiation therapy (not recorded which). This clonotype was obtained from a donor aged 50 or older with non-small cell lung cancer. This chain uses TRBV28 with TRBJ2-7, with 7 nucleotides matching TRBD1. The CDR3 protein is CASSMDRYPRGEQYF. The DNA of the CDR3 is TGTGCCAGCAGTATGGACAGGTATCCCAGGGGGGAGCAGTACTTC.